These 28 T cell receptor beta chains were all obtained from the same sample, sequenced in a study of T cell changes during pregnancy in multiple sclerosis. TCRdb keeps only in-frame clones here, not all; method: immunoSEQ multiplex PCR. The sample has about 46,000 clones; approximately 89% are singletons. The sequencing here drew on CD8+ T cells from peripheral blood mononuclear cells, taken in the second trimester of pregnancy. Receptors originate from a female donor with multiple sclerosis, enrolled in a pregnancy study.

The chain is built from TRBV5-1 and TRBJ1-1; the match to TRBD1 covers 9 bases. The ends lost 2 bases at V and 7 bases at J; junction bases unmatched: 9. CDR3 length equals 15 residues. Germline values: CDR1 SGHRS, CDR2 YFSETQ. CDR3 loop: CASSLTQGATLEAFF. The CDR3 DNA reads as TGCGCCAGCAGCTTAACACAGGGGGCTACCCTTGAAGCTTTCTTT.

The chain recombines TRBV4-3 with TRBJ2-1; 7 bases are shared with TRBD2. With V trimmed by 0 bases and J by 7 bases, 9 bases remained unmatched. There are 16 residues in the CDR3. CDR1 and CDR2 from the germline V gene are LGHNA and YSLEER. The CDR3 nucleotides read TGCGCCAGCAGCCAAGATCTGGGGGGGGTATTTAATGAGCAGTTCTTC. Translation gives CASSQDLGGVFNEQFF.

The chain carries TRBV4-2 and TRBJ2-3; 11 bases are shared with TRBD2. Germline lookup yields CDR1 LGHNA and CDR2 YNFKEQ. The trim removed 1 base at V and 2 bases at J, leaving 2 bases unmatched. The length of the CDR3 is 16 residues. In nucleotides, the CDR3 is TGTGCCAGCAGCCAAGGACTAGCGGGGCTCACAGATACGCAGTATTTT. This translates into CASSQGLAGLTDTQYF.

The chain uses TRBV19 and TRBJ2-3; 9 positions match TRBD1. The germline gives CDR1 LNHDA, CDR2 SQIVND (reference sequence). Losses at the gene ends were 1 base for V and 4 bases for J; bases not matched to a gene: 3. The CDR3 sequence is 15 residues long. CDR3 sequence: CASSIGQGGPDTQYF. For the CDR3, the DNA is TGTGCCAGTAGTATAGGACAGGGGGGGCCAGATACGCAGTATTTT. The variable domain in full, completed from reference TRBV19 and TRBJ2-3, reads DGGITQSPKYLFRKEGQNVTLSCEQNLNHDAMYWYRQDPGQGLRLIYYSQIVNDFQKGDIAEGYSVSREKKESFPLTVTSAQKNPTAFYLCASSIGQGGPDTQYFGPGTRLTVL.

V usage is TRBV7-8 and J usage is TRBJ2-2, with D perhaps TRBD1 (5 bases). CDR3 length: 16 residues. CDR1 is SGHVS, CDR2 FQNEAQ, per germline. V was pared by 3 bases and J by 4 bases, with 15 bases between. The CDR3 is CASSFFLIRGTGELFF. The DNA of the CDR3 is TGTGCCAGCAGCTTCTTTTTAATAAGGGGCACCGGGGAGCTGTTTTTT.

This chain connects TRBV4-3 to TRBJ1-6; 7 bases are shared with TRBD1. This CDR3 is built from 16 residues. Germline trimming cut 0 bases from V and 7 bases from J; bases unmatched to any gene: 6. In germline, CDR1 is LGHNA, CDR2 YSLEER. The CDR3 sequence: CASSQDSLGQNSPLHF. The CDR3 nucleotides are TGCGCCAGCAGCCAAGATTCCTTGGGACAGAATTCACCCCTCCACTTT.

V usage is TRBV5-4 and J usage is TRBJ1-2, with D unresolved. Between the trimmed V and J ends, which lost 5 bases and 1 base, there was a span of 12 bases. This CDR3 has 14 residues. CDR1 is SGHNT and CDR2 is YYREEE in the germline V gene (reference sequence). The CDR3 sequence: CASRAAGLNYGYTF. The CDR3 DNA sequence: TGTGCCAGCAGGGCTGCCGGACTTAACTATGGCTACACCTTC.

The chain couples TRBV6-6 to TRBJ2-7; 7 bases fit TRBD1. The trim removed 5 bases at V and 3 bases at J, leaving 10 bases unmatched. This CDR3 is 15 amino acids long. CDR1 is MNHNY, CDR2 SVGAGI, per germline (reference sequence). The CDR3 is CASSPPDRLGYEQYF. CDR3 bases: TGTGCCAGCAGTCCCCCGGACAGGTTGGGCTACGAGCAGTACTTC.

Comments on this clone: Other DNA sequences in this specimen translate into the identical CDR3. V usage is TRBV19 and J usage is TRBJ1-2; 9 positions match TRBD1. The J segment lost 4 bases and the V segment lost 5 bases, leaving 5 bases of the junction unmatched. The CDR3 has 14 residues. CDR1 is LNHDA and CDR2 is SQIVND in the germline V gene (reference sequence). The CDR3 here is CASSPGQGIYGYTF. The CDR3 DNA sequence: TGTGCCAGTAGTCCAGGACAGGGGATCTATGGCTACACCTTC.

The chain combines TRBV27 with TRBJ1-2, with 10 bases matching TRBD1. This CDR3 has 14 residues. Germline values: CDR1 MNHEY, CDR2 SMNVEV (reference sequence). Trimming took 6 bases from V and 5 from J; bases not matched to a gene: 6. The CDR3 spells CASSIGQGGYGYTF. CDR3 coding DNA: TGTGCCAGCAGCATAGGACAGGGGGGTTATGGCTACACCTTC.

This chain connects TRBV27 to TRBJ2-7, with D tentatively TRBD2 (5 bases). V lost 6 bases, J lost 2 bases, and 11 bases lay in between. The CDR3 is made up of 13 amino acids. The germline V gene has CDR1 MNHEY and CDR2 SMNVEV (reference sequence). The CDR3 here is CASSHGGPYEQYF. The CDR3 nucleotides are TGTGCCAGCAGCCACGGAGGCCCCTACGAGCAGTACTTC.

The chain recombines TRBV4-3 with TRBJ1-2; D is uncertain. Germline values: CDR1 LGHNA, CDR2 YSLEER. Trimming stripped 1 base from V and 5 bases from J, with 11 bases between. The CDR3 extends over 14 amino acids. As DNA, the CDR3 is TGCGCCAGCAGCCAAGTCGAGGCGGGGTATGGCTACACCTTC. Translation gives CASSQVEAGYGYTF.

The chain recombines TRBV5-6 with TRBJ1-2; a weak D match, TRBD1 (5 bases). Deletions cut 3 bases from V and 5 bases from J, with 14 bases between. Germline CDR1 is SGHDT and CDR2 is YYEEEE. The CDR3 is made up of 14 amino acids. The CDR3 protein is CASSYGQGIYGYTF. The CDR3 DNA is TGTGCCAGCAGCTATGGGCAGGGAATTTATGGCTACACCTTC.

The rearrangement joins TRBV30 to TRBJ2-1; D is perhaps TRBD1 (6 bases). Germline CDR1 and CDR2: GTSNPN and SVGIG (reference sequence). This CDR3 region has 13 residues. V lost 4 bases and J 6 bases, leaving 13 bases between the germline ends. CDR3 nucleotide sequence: TGTGCCTGGATCGGCGCAGGGGTCAATGAGCAGTTCTTC. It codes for CAWIGAGVNEQFF.

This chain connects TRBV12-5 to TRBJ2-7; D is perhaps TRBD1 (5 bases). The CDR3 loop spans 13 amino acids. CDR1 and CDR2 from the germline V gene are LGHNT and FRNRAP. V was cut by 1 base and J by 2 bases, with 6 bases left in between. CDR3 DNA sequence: TGTGCTAGTGGTTTGGGGGGCACCTACGAGCAGTACTTC. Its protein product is CASGLGGTYEQYF.

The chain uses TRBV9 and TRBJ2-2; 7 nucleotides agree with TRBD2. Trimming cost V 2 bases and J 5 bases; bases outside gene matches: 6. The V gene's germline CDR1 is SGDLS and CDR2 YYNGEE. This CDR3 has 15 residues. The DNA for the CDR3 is TGTGCCAGCAGCGTGGAACTAGCGACGACCGGGGAGCTGTTTTTT. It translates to CASSVELATTGELFF.

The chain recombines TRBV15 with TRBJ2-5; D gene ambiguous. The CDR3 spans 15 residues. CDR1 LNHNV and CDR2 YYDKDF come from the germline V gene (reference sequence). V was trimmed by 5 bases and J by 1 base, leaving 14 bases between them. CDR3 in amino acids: CATSRARVIQETQYF. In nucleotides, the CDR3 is TGTGCCACCAGCCGAGCCCGGGTCATCCAAGAGACCCAGTACTTC.

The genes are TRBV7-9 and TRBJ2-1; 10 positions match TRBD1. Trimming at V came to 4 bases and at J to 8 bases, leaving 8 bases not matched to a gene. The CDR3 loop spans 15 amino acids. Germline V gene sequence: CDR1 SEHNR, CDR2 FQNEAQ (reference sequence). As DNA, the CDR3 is TGTGCCAGCAGCTCCTCCGGGACAGGGGTCCATGAGCAGTTCTTC. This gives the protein CASSSSGTGVHEQFF.

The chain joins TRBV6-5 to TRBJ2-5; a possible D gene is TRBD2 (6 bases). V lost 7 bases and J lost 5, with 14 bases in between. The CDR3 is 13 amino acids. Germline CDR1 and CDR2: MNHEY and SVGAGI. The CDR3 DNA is TGTGCCAGCACCCAAGGAGGGTTCGAGACCCAGTACTTC. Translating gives CASTQGGFETQYF.

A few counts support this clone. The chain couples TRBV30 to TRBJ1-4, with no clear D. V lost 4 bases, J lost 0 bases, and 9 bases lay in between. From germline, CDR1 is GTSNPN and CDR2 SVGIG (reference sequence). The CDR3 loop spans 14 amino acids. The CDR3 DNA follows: TGTGCCTGGATCGGGGAGGCAACTAATGAAAAACTGTTTTTT. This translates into CAWIGEATNEKLFF. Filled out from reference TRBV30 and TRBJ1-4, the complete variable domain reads SQTIHQWPATLVQPVGSPLSLECTVEGTSNPNLYWYRQAAGRGLQLLFYSVGIGQISSEVPQNLSASRPQDRQFILSSKKLLLSDSGFYLCAWIGEATNEKLFFGSGTQLSVL.

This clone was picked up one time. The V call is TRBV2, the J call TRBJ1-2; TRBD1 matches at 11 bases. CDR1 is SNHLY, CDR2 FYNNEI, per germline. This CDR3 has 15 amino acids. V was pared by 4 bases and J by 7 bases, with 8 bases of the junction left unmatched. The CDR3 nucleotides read TGTGCCAGCAGTGCGGGGACAGGGGGAGGTTTTGGCTACACCTTC. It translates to CASSAGTGGGFGYTF.

The CDR3 coding sequence is TGTGCCAGCAGCGGGACAAGCACAGATACGCAGTATTTT. This codes for CASSGTSTDTQYF. J is TRBJ2-3 and V is TRBV9; TRBD1 might be the D (5 bases). The CDR3 has 13 amino acids. The V end was cut by 3 bases, the J end by 0 bases, with 5 bases between. Germline V CDR1 and CDR2: SGDLS, YYNGEE.

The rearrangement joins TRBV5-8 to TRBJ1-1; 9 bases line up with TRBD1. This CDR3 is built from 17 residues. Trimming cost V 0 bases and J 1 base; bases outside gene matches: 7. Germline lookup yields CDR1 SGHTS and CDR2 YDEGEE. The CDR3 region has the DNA TGTGCCAGCAGCTTGGCATACACAGGGGGCACGAACACTGAAGCTTTCTTT. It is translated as CASSLAYTGGTNTEAFF.

Here the CDR3 reads CASSFSGSNQPQHF. The CDR3 coding sequence is TGTGCCAGCAGTTTCTCGGGGAGCAATCAGCCCCAGCATTTT. The genes are TRBV27 and TRBJ1-5; no clear D gene. V was shortened by 3 bases and J by 1 base, with 7 bases between the two germline ends. The CDR3 length is 14 residues. Germline assignment: CDR1 MNHEY and CDR2 SMNVEV (reference sequence).

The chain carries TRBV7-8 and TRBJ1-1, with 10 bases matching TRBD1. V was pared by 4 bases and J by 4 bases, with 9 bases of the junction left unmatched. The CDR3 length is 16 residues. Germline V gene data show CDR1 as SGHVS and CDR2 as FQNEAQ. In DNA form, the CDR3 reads TGTGCCAGCAGCTCGTTTTCGGGACAGGGGAGCACTGAAGCTTTCTTT. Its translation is CASSSFSGQGSTEAFF. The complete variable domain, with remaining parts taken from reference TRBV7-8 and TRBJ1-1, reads GAGVSQSPRYKVAKRGQDVALRCDPISGHVSLFWYQQALGQGPEFLTYFQNEAQLDKSGLPSDRFFAERPEGSVSTLKIQRTQQEDSAVYLCASSSFSGQGSTEAFFGQGTRLTVV.

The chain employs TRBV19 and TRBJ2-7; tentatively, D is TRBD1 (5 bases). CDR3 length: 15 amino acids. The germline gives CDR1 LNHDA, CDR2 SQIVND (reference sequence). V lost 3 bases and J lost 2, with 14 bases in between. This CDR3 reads CASSIGDSSPYEQYF. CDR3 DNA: TGTGCCAGTAGTATCGGCGACAGTTCACCCTACGAGCAGTACTTC. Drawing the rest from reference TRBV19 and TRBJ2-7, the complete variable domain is DGGITQSPKYLFRKEGQNVTLSCEQNLNHDAMYWYRQDPGQGLRLIYYSQIVNDFQKGDIAEGYSVSREKKESFPLTVTSAQKNPTAFYLCASSIGDSSPYEQYFGPGTRLTVT.

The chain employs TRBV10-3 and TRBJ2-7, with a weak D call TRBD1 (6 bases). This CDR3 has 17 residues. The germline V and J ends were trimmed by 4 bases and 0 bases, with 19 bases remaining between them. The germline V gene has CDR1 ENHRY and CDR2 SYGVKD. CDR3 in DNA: TGTGCCATCAGTGCGTTGCAGGGGCCCAGGGACTCCTACGAGCAGTACTTC. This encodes CAISALQGPRDSYEQYF.

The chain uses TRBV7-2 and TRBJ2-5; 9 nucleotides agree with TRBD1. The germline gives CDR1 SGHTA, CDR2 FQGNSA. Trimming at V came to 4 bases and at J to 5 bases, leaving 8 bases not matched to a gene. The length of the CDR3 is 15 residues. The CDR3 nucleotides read TGTGCCAGCAGCTCCCGGGACAGGGATGTGGAGACCCAGTACTTC. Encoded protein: CASSSRDRDVETQYF.